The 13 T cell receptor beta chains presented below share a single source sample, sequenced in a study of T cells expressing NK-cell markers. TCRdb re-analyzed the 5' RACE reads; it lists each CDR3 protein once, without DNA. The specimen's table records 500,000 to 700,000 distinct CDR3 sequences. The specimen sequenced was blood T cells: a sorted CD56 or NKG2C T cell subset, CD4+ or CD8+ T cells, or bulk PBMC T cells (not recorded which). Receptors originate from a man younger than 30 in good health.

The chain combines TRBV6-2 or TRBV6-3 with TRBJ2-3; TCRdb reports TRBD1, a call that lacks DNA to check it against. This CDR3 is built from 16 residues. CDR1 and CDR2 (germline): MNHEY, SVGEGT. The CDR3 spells CASINGGALSTDTQYF.

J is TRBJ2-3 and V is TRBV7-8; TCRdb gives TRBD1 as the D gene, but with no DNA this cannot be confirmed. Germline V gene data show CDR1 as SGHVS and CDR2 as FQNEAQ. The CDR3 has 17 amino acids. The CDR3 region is CASKLQWTGGPTDTQYF.

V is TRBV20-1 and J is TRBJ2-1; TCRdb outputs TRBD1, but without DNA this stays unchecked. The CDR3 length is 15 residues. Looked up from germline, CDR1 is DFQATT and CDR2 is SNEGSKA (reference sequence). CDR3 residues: CSATAGQGRYNEQFF.

CDR3 region: CASSKDRGRSGYTF. V usage is TRBV7-3 and J usage is TRBJ1-2; without DNA, the TCRdb call of TRBD1 cannot be checked. CDR3 length: 14 residues. The germline gives CDR1 SGHTA, CDR2 FQGTGA.

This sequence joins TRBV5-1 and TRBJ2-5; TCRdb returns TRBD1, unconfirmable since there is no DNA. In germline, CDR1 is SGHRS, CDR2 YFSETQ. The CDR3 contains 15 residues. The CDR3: CASSSRTGGGETQYF.

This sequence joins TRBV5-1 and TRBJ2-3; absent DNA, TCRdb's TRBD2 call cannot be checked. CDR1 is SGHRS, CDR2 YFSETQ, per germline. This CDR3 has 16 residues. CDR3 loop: CASSLGLAEHTDTQYF.

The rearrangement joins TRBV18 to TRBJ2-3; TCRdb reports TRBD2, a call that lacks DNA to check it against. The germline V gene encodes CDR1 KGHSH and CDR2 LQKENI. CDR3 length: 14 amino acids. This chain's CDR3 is CASSLGLKLGTQYF.

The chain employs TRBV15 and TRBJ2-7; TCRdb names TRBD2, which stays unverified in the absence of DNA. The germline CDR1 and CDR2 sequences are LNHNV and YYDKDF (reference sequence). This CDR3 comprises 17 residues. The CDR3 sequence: CATSRDLEGTSDFEQYF.

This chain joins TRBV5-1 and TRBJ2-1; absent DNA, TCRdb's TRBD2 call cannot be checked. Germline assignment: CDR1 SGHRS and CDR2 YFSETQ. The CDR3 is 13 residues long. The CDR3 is CASSLGQTSGEFF.

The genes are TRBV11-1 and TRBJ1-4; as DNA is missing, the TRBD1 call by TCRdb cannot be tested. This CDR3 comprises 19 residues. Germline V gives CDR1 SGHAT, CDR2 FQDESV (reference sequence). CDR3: CASSRPGGQGVPTNEKLFF.

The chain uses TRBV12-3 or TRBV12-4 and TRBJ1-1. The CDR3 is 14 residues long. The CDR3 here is CASSQDDMNTEAFF.

The CDR3 protein is CASRDRGSGELFF. The V gene is TRBV6-1, the J gene TRBJ2-2; TCRdb names TRBD1, which stays unverified in the absence of DNA. The V gene's germline CDR1 is MNHNS and CDR2 SASEGT. This CDR3 contains 13 residues.

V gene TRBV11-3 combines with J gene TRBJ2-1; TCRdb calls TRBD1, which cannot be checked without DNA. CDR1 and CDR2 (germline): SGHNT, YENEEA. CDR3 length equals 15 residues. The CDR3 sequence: CASSLYKGNYNEQFF.